The present T cell receptor (beta chain) was sequenced within a study of blood T cell repertoires in COVID-19. Whole-study context: The origin of the acute and convalescent COVID-19 samples was the United States, Italy and Spain. T cells, B-cell-depleted T cells, or PBMCs supplied cDNA or gDNA.

The repertoire was sequenced with immunoSEQ multiplex PCR; TCRdb's copy has only in-frame clones and lacks some. The repertoire holds under 300,000 clones, with about 83% as singletons. This clone was counted between two and nine times. CDR3 length equals 17 residues. The V gene's germline CDR1 is SGHRS and CDR2 YFSETQ. V was shortened by 1 base and J by 0 bases, with 14 bases between the two germline ends. Source material: peripheral blood. J is TRBJ1-3 and V is TRBV5-1; no clear D. The clonotype was recovered from an elderly man with acute or convalescent COVID-19. This chain's CDR3 is CASSLLGGKSSGNTIYF. For the CDR3, the DNA is TGCGCCAGCAGCTTGCTTGGCGGGAAAAGCTCTGGAAACACCATATATTTT.